The rows below give T cell receptor beta chains drawn from one sample of a study of OX40 agonist ivuxolimab in advanced cancers. The repertoire was sequenced with immunoSEQ multiplex PCR; TCRdb's copy has only in-frame clones and lacks some. The sample yields 86,000 or so clones, approximately 90% seen once. The source material was CD4+ or CD8+ T cells sorted from blood, sampled in a trial of the OX40 agonist ivuxolimab. The receptors derive from an adult with an advanced solid tumor such as melanoma, head and neck, liver or kidney cancer. The CDR3 runs from the conserved cysteine through the conserved F or W. The order of the fields is J gene, D gene, clone size, V gene, CDR3 DNA, CDR3 protein. A D gene is named only where the DNA matches it firmly. A clone size is listed for some rows: how often the clone was seen (once, few, many), or a class if it is expanded.

>TRBJ1-5|TRBD1|.|TRBV18
TGTGCCAGCTCCATTAACAGGGGAAATCAGCCCCAGCATTTT
CASSINRGNQPQHF
>TRBJ2-3|TRBD2|once|TRBV5-1
TGCGCCAGCAGCCCTGGACTAGCGGGCACAGATACGCAGTATTTT
CASSPGLAGTDTQYF
>TRBJ1-2|.|.|TRBV27
TGTGCCAGCAGTCCCTTACAGCCAGGGGCCTATGGCTACACCTTC
CASSPLQPGAYGYTF
>TRBJ2-1|TRBD2|.|TRBV5-1
TGCGCCAGCAGCTTGGAACTAGCGGGAGGTGAGCAGTTCTTC
CASSLELAGGEQFF
>TRBJ1-2|.|once|TRBV6-1
TGTGCCAGCAGTGAGGGGAACTATGGCTACACCTTC
CASSEGNYGYTF
>TRBJ1-3|.|.|TRBV5-6
TGTGCCAGCAGCTTGGGGCTCGCTGGAAACACCATATATTTT
CASSLGLAGNTIYF
>TRBJ1-1|.|.|TRBV18
TGTGCCAGCTCACCAACCCGGCTAAACATGAACACTGAAGCTTTCTTT
CASSPTRLNMNTEAFF
>TRBJ2-1|TRBD2|.|TRBV5-1
TGCGCCAGCAGCCTCTTGACTAGCGGGGGCCCAAATGAGCAGTTCTTC
CASSLLTSGGPNEQFF
>TRBJ2-2|.|.|TRBV6-5
TGTGCCAGCAGTCCTAATTATCTGTCCTACGGGGAGCTGTTTTTT
CASSPNYLSYGELFF
>TRBJ1-3|.|once|TRBV2
TGTGCCATTCCACAGGAGACCGGGGGCACCATATATTTT
CAIPQETGGTIYF
>TRBJ1-2|TRBD1|.|TRBV18
TGTGCCAGCTCACCGGGACAGGGATCCTTAGGCGGCTACACCTTC
CASSPGQGSLGGYTF
>TRBJ2-7|.|once|TRBV6-5
TGTGCCAGCAGTTTTGGACCGAGCTACGAGCAGTACTTC
CASSFGPSYEQYF
>TRBJ2-7|.|.|TRBV7-9
TGTGCCAGCAGCTTAGAAGGAAGGTACGAGCAGTACTTC
CASSLEGRYEQYF
>TRBJ1-1|.|.|TRBV15
TGTGCCACCAGCAGACCCGGACGGATGGCGAACACTGAAGCTTTCTTT
CATSRPGRMANTEAFF
>TRBJ1-1|TRBD1|.|TRBV7-9
TGTGCCAGCAGCCCAGGGGGGGCGCGAATGAACACTGAAGCTTTCTTT
CASSPGGARMNTEAFF
>TRBJ2-7|.|.|TRBV6-5
TGTGCCAGCAGTTGGCCCGGGGGCGGGCAGTACTTC
CASSWPGGGQYF
>TRBJ2-3|.|.|TRBV27
TGTGCCAGCACCCCACGGGGCACAGATACGCAGTATTTT
CASTPRGTDTQYF